This T cell receptor beta chain was profiled in a study of T cell responses to AZD1222 COVID-19 vaccine. Study observations and caveats: Among vaccine-associated CD4 TCRs, coverage spanned spike, with dominance at 160-218 and 743-854. With two AZD1222 doses given, Spike-specific TCR breadth and depth both rose. At study baseline, merely a handful of AZD1222 recipients were seropositive. Clonal diversity was possibly underestimated; the donors were predominantly white British and more often female.

Sequencing used immunoSEQ multiplex PCR; TCRdb keeps in-frame clones, though not all of them. The table includes 150,000 to 200,000 clones, 80% to 95% detected once. Trimming left V 3 bases short and J 6 bases short, with 9 bases between. The CDR3 is 13 amino acids. Worth noting for this clone: Its matching antigen is unknown. The same CDR3 also results from other DNA sequences found in this sample.

The sample consisted of peripheral blood, taken 28 days after the second dose of the MenACWY control vaccine. This receptor was obtained from an adult who received the MenACWY meningococcal vaccine as a control. The gene calls are TRBV12-3 or TRBV12-4 and TRBJ1-5, with unresolved D. CDR3 residues: CASSLTGGQPQHF. CDR3 bases: TGTGCCAGCAGTTTGACGGGAGGTCAGCCCCAGCATTTT.